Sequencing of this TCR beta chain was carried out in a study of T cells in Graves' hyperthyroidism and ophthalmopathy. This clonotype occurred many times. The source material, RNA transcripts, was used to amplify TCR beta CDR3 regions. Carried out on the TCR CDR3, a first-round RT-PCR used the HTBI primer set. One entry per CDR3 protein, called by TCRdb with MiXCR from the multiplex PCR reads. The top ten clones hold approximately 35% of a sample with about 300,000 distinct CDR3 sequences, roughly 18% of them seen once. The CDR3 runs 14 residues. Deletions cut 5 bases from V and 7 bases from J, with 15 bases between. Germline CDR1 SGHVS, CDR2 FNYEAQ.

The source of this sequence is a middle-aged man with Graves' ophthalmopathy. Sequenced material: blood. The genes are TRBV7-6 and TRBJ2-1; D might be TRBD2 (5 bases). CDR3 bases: TGTGCCAGCAGCCCCGTCCTAGCATGGAATGAGCAGTTCTTC. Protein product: CASSPVLAWNEQFF.